A single T cell receptor (beta chain) is shown here with its context. The antigen is not known. This record comes from a study of cytomegalovirus exposure and HLA in healthy donors. Study-wide results and caveats: According to an earlier analysis, most TCR beta V segments yielded productive rearrangements about 90% or about 30% of the time. Among TCR beta chains, those listed as cytomegalovirus-associated numbered about 160.

With 60 Vbeta and 13 Jbeta primers, the PCR was carried out. Methods used by the authors: Later, an analysis found 75 million to 100 million unique TCR beta chains, and around 10 million of these were shared. This table comes from immunoSEQ multiplex PCR, and its TCRdb copy is limited to in-frame clones, with some not included. The DNA was the basis for D and trimming; V, J and clone size are from that table. The sample consists of approximately 170,000 clones, about three quarters of them appearing once. Sequencing was carried out using PBMCs. The origin of this receptor is a woman aged 40 to 50 in good health and CMV-seropositive.

The CDR3 sequence: CASSVELGNQPQHF. CDR3 DNA: TGTGCCAGCAGTGTCGAATTAGGCAATCAGCCCCAGCATTTT. The chain joins TRBV6-4 to TRBJ1-5; no definite D call. This CDR3 is built from 14 residues. Germline V gene sequence: CDR1 MRHNA, CDR2 SNTAGT. V was clipped by 4 bases and J by 2 bases, with 9 bases between them.